This T cell receptor (beta chain) came from a study of T cell responses to AZD1222 COVID-19 vaccine. Sequencing was performed with immunoSEQ multiplex PCR; in TCRdb, only in-frame clones are kept and a portion is missing. The repertoire includes 84,000 or so clones, roughly 85% of them detected once, and about 1.6% sits in the top ten. The junction had 11 bases not matched to a gene; V was cut back by 7 bases and J by 8 bases. Germline CDR1 and CDR2: MNHEY and SMNVEV (reference sequence). The CDR3 extends over 15 amino acids. Sequenced material: peripheral blood, taken on day 0 of AZD1222 vaccination. The clonotype comes from an adult in good health. The V and J genes are TRBV27 and TRBJ1-2; TRBD1 aligns across 12 bases. Written as DNA, the CDR3 is TGTGCCAGCAAAAGATCGGGACAGGGGGCGCTGGGCTACACCTTC. Encoded protein: CASKRSGQGALGYTF.